The TCR beta chain described here comes from a study of blood T cells in healthy people across ages. Across the study: About one barcoded TCR beta cDNA was captured per two T cells.

General study points: Without sorted subsets, naive and antigen-experienced compartments could not be conclusively compared. Roughly linearly, TCR beta diversity per million T cells fell as age increased.

About this clonotype: Its antigen is not known.

Primers used in a second PCR of roughly 6 to 12 cycles were a sample-barcoded 5' primer and a J-beta primer mix. Individual samples furnished no less than 2.5 million CDR3-containing paired-end reads apiece. TCRdb passed the 5' RACE reads through MiXCR, listing each CDR3 protein once. The sample yields some 940,000 distinct CDR3 sequences, 25% to 35% seen once. The germline V gene has CDR1 SEHNR and CDR2 FQNEAQ (reference sequence). This CDR3 is 14 amino acids long. V lost 7 bases to trimming and J lost 4 bases, with 16 bases between them. These same data were also listed under a study on T cells of mothers and their children.

Sequencing input: blood. The origin of this receptor is a woman aged 40-49 years in good health. The chain joins TRBV7-9 to TRBJ1-1; no definite D call. The CDR3 reads CASTMVGSITEAFF. In DNA, the CDR3 is TGTGCCAGCACCATGGTAGGGTCAATCACTGAAGCTTTCTTT.